Listed here is a single T cell receptor (beta chain). This sample stems from a study of response to subunit inactivated influenza vaccine. TCRdb reprocessed the RT-PCR reads with MiXCR, giving one entry per CDR3 protein. The sample has about 520,000 distinct CDR3 sequences, 6% to 9% seen once. Germline lookup yields CDR1 MDHEN and CDR2 SYDVKM. The V segment lost 5 bases and the J segment 5 bases; nucleotides outside the gene matches: 13. CDR3 length: 17 residues. This TCR was recovered from a man aged 45-69 years who received an inactivated influenza vaccine. This specimen was PBMCs from blood, taken 23 months after vaccination. The chain joins TRBV28 to TRBJ2-2, with TRBD1 identical over 8 bases. CDR3 DNA sequence: TGTGCCAGCAGTATCCCCCCCAGGGGGCTGGGGACCGGGGAGCTGTTTTTT. This codes for CASSIPPRGLGTGELFF.